These 5 T cell receptor beta chains share one sample of origin, sequenced in a study of blood T cell repertoires in COVID-19. Clones were sequenced by immunoSEQ multiplex PCR, and TCRdb holds only the in-frame ones, with some missing. The sample lists about 180,000 clones; 70% to 85% were seen once. Sequencing used peripheral blood. The receptors shown here come from a woman aged 80 or older with acute or convalescent COVID-19.

The CDR3 DNA reads as TGTGCCAGCACGACGGACGATCGGGGTCAGCCCCAGCATTTT. This encodes CASTTDDRGQPQHF. This chain uses TRBV27 with TRBJ1-5; no clear D. Per germline, CDR1 MNHEY and CDR2 SMNVEV (reference sequence). The CDR3 contains 14 residues. Trimming took 7 bases from V and 6 from J, leaving 16 bases between them.

A few counts support this clone. The chain links TRBV18 to TRBJ1-2, with D maybe TRBD1 (5 bases). The V and J ends lost 3 bases and 8 bases respectively, with 13 bases between them. This CDR3 region has 13 residues. Germline V gene lookup returns CDR1 KGHSH and CDR2 LQKENI. CDR3 nucleotides: TGTGCCAGCTCACCTAGGGGATATGAGGGCTACACCTTC. As protein: CASSPRGYEGYTF.

The J gene is TRBJ1-4, the V gene TRBV28; D gene uncertain. CDR1 and CDR2 from the germline V gene are MDHEN and SYDVKM. The CDR3 spans 14 residues. Trimming pared 6 bases from V and 5 bases from J, leaving 13 bases between. The CDR3 region is CASRPPGSNEKLFF. CDR3 coding DNA: TGTGCCAGCAGGCCTCCGGGATCGAATGAAAAACTGTTTTTT. Supplemented by reference TRBV28 and TRBJ1-4, the full variable domain reads DVKVTQSSRYLVKRTGEKVFLECVQDMDHENMFWYRQDPGLGLRLIYFSYDVKMKEKGDIPEGYSVSREKKERFSLILESASTNQTSMYLCASRPPGSNEKLFFGSGTQLSVL.

The chain recombines TRBV7-3 with TRBJ1-1, with D perhaps matching TRBD1 (5 bases). Germline CDR1 reads SGHTA; CDR2 reads FQGTGA. The CDR3 loop spans 13 amino acids. V lost 4 bases and J 3 bases, leaving 9 bases between the germline ends. The CDR3 region has the DNA TGTGCCAGCAGCTCCAGCAGGGACACTGAAGCTTTCTTT. This encodes CASSSSRDTEAFF.

The chain carries TRBV5-6 and TRBJ2-7; no reliable D call. The germline gives CDR1 SGHDT, CDR2 YYEEEE. Trimming took off 4 bases at V and 0 bases at J, with 20 bases between the two ends. The CDR3 spans 17 residues. CDR3 coding DNA: TGTGCCAGCAGCCGACTTGTGGGTGACCTAAGCTCCTACGAGCAGTACTTC. Translation: CASSRLVGDLSSYEQYF.